This paragraph covers one T cell receptor beta chain sequence. Its antigen remains unknown. The data belong to a study of T cell responses to AZD1222 COVID-19 vaccine. The CDR3 totals 14 residues. V lost 1 base to trimming and J lost 11 bases, with 17 bases between them. CDR1 and CDR2 (germline): MNHNS, SASEGT. The study's findings and limits: Just a handful of people given AZD1222 tested seropositive at baseline. Donors in the cohort were predominantly white British and more often female, and clonal diversity was possibly underestimated. Spike-specific TCR breadth and depth both grew after two AZD1222 doses.

The assay was immunoSEQ multiplex PCR, and TCRdb's table has in-frame clones only and misses some. The repertoire consists of under 150,000 clones, with roughly 88% occurring once and the leading ten covering approximately 1.5%. This TCR was recovered from an adult in good health. The chain has TRBV6-1 and TRBJ1-1, with D unresolved. The sequencing here drew on peripheral blood, taken on day 0 of AZD1222 vaccination. CDR3 sequence: CASSEVGGPRRAFF. In DNA, the CDR3 is TGTGCCAGCAGTGAAGTGGGAGGTCCCAGGCGGGCTTTCTTT.